Below are 22 T cell receptor beta chains sequenced from a single sample in a study of Ad26.COV2.S vaccination and SARS-CoV-2 variants. The protocol was immunoSEQ multiplex PCR, while the TCRdb copy is restricted to in-frame clones and leaves out a portion. This sample yields 440,000 or so clones, of which about nine tenths are seen a single time; 1.7% belongs to the top ten. The treatment denotes: about 20 received Ad26.COV2.S at low or high dose, single or two shots; about 5 received placebo; per-sample allocation not given. Sampling happened 63 days after the first vaccine or placebo injection. The material was peripheral blood, obtained in a trial of Ad26.COV2.S vaccine versus placebo. These receptor sequences come from a person aged 18 to 59 who received the Ad26.COV2.S COVID-19 vaccine or a placebo.

The chain combines TRBV5-4 with TRBJ2-7; 7 positions agree with TRBD2. V shed 0 bases and J 0 bases; nucleotides not matched to a gene: 3. The CDR3 runs to 15 residues. The germline gives CDR1 SGHNT, CDR2 YYREEE (reference sequence). CDR3 residues: CASSLGGSGSYEQYF. In DNA form, the CDR3 reads TGTGCCAGCAGCTTGGGCGGGAGTGGCTCCTACGAGCAGTACTTC.

V is TRBV4-3 and J is TRBJ1-1, with no clear D. Germline V gene sequence: CDR1 LGHNA, CDR2 YSLEER. Deletions cut 2 bases from V and 0 bases from J, with 13 bases between. This CDR3 is 16 amino acids long. CDR3 residues: CASSQSSQRLNTEAFF. CDR3 in DNA: TGCGCCAGCAGCCAATCATCCCAACGGTTGAACACTGAAGCTTTCTTT.

This chain links TRBV11-3 with TRBJ1-3; D is unclear. This CDR3 region has 15 residues. The V end was cut by 8 bases, the J end by 0 bases, with 14 bases between. Germline CDR1 and CDR2: SGHNT and YENEEA. CDR3 amino acids: CASSYRGDSGNTIYF. In DNA form, the CDR3 reads TGTGCCAGCTCTTACAGAGGCGACTCTGGAAACACCATATATTTT. Based on the CDR3 plus reference TRBV11-3 and TRBJ1-3, the full variable domain is EAGVVQSPRYKIIEKKQPVAFWCNPISGHNTLYWYLQNLGQGPELLIRYENEEAVDDSQLPKDRFSAERLKGVDSTLKIQPAELGDSAVYLCASSYRGDSGNTIYFGEGSWLTVV.

This chain joins TRBV29-1 and TRBJ2-3, with D perhaps matching TRBD1 (5 bases). Per germline, CDR1 SQVTM and CDR2 ANQGSEA. V was cut by 7 bases and J by 6 bases, with 8 bases left in between. The length of the CDR3 is 10 residues. Here the CDR3 reads CSAGSDTQYF. CDR3 nucleotides: TGCAGCGCAGGGTCCGATACGCAGTATTTT.

This chain joins TRBV25-1 and TRBJ2-1, with TRBD2 identical over 8 bases. Per germline, CDR1 MGHDK and CDR2 SYGVNS. The junction had 13 bases not matched to a gene; V was cut back by 7 bases and J by 8 bases. The length of the CDR3 is 15 residues. In nucleotides, the CDR3 is TGTGCCAGCATCGAAGGGTATAGCGGGATAGATGAGCAGTTCTTC. Translated, it gives CASIEGYSGIDEQFF.

In DNA form, the CDR3 reads TGCGCCAGCAGCCAAGTTGGTGGGGGCACTGAAGCTTTCTTT. Amino acid sequence: CASSQVGGGTEAFF. The chain recombines TRBV4-3 with TRBJ1-1; a weak D match, TRBD1 (5 bases). V was cut by 1 base and J by 4 bases, with 10 bases left in between. The germline CDR1 and CDR2 sequences are LGHNA and YSLEER. The CDR3 consists of 14 residues.

This clone has a single count. The chain combines TRBV6-2 or TRBV6-3 with TRBJ2-7; D is perhaps TRBD1 or TRBD2 (5 bases each). This CDR3 is built from 15 residues. Per germline, CDR1 MNHEY and CDR2 SVGEGT. The V gene lost 6 bases and the J gene lost 4 bases, with 19 bases spanning the gap. CDR3 amino acids: CASSSSGTARYEQYF. The CDR3 bases are TGTGCCAGCAGCAGTTCTGGGACGGCGAGGTACGAGCAGTACTTC.

As to this clone: Other DNA sequences within the sample encode an identical CDR3. This chain links TRBV19 with TRBJ2-1; D is ambiguous. V lost 6 bases, J lost 4 bases, and 4 bases lay in between. The CDR3 runs 11 residues. Germline V lookup: CDR1 LNHDA, CDR2 SQIVND (reference sequence). The CDR3 sequence is CASRTYNEQFF. The CDR3 DNA reads TGTGCCAGTAGGACTTACAATGAGCAGTTCTTC.

As concerns this clone: Other nucleotide sequences in the sample specify the same CDR3. The genes are TRBV15 and TRBJ2-7, with a tentative D call TRBD2 (6 bases). CDR3 length: 14 amino acids. V shed 0 bases and J shed 0 bases, with 6 bases lying between them. Per the germline V gene, CDR1 is LNHNV and CDR2 is YYDKDF (reference sequence). CDR3 DNA sequence: TGTGCCACCAGCAGAGAGGGGGGCTCCTACGAGCAGTACTTC. This translates into CATSREGGSYEQYF. The whole variable domain, filled in from reference TRBV15 and TRBJ2-7, reads DAMVIQNPRYQVTQFGKPVTLSCSQTLNHNVMYWYQQKSSQAPKLLFHYYDKDFNNEADTPDNFQSRRPNTSFCFLDIRSPGLGDTAMYLCATSREGGSYEQYFGPGTRLTVT.

The chain couples TRBV19 to TRBJ1-5; a weak D match, TRBD1 (5 bases). Per germline, CDR1 LNHDA and CDR2 SQIVND (reference sequence). The V end lost 4 bases, the J end lost 2 bases, and 9 bases lay between the germline ends. There are 14 residues in the CDR3. Written as DNA, the CDR3 is TGTGCCAGTAGTACCCGACAGCGCAATCAGCCCCAGCATTTT. Amino acid sequence: CASSTRQRNQPQHF.

For the CDR3, the DNA is TGTGCCAGCAGCCAAGAACAAGTCCGACTAGCGGGAGAACGTGATACGCAGTATTTT. Translation: CASSQEQVRLAGERDTQYF. V and J are TRBV14 and TRBJ2-3, with 12 nucleotides matching TRBD2. The CDR3 loop spans 19 amino acids. Trimming removed 0 bases from V and 6 bases from J; junction bases left unmatched: 13. Germline lookup yields CDR1 SGHDN and CDR2 FVKESK.

The V call is TRBV5-1, the J call TRBJ1-1, with 9 bases identical to TRBD1. The CDR3 has 12 residues. V shed 2 bases and J 8 bases; nucleotides not matched to a gene: 1. Per germline, CDR1 SGHRS and CDR2 YFSETQ. CDR3 sequence reads: CASSFDRGEAFF. CDR3 bases: TGCGCCAGCAGCTTCGACAGGGGGGAAGCTTTCTTT.

This clone is a singleton in its sample. This rearrangement joins TRBV7-9 to TRBJ1-1; D perhaps matches TRBD1 (5 bases). With 2 bases removed from V and 3 bases from J, the gap between germline ends came to 7 bases. This CDR3 has 13 residues. Germline V gene lookup returns CDR1 SEHNR and CDR2 FQNEAQ (reference sequence). Here the CDR3 reads CASSLQGDTEAFF. CDR3 DNA: TGTGCCAGCAGCTTACAGGGAGACACTGAAGCTTTCTTT.

This chain links TRBV25-1 with TRBJ1-2; D is unclear. Trimming removed 8 bases from V and 1 base from J, with 14 bases in between. Germline values: CDR1 MGHDK, CDR2 SYGVNS. The CDR3 runs 14 residues. DNA for the CDR3: TGTGCCAGCGCGAGGAGTGGCAGTAACTATGGCTACACCTTC. It codes for CASARSGSNYGYTF.

This chain uses TRBV6-2 or TRBV6-3 with TRBJ2-7; D is ambiguous. Germline-derived CDR1 and CDR2 are MNHEY and SVGEGT. The CDR3 is 14 residues long. V lost 2 bases to trimming and J lost 2 bases, with 10 bases between them. CDR3 coding DNA: TGTGCCAGCAGTTACGGGCAGAAGACCTACGAGCAGTACTTC. Protein: CASSYGQKTYEQYF.

The chain is built from TRBV2 and TRBJ2-2; no reliable D call. The CDR3 sequence is 14 residues long. V lost 9 bases and J 2 bases, leaving 13 bases between the germline ends. Germline CDR1 is SNHLY and CDR2 is FYNNEI. CDR3 nucleotide sequence: TGTGCCAGTCTGGGCAGAAGTAACACCGGGGAGCTGTTTTTT. Translating it yields CASLGRSNTGELFF.

The V gene is TRBV6-1, the J gene TRBJ2-1; TRBD2 matches 14 bases. Germline-derived CDR1 and CDR2 are MNHNS and SASEGT. The CDR3 is made up of 16 amino acids. V lost 0 bases and J lost 8; bases outside the gene matches: 3. The CDR3 DNA reads TGTGCCAGCAGTGAAGCTCGGACTAGCGGGGGGTATGAGCAGTTCTTC. It encodes CASSEARTSGGYEQFF.

The chain employs TRBV7-8 and TRBJ2-2, with D unclear. Germline V CDR1 and CDR2: SGHVS, FQNEAQ. There are 15 residues in the CDR3. Trimming removed 2 bases from V and 8 bases from J, with 15 bases in between. CDR3 nucleotide sequence: TGTGCCAGCAGCTTAAATAGCCCTGGTTTAGGGGAGCTGTTTTTT. This translates into CASSLNSPGLGELFF.

The J gene is TRBJ2-1, the V gene TRBV28; 15 bases match TRBD2. The CDR3 is 18 residues long. V shed 5 bases, J shed 3 bases, and the junction held 8 bases outside the gene matches. Germline V gene lookup returns CDR1 MDHEN and CDR2 SYDVKM. The CDR3 bases are TGTGCCAGCAGTGTCGGGACTAGCGGGGGGTTTTTCTACAATGAGCAGTTCTTC. Its protein product is CASSVGTSGGFFYNEQFF.

The J gene is TRBJ2-3, the V gene TRBV9, with 11 positions matching TRBD1. Germline V gene data show CDR1 as SGDLS and CDR2 as YYNGEE. CDR3 size: 14 residues. Losses at the gene ends were 5 bases for V and 4 bases for J; bases not matched to a gene: 3. The CDR3 protein is CASSRDRGSDTQYF. The CDR3 bases are TGTGCCAGCAGTCGGGACAGGGGGTCAGATACGCAGTATTTT.

The CDR3 reads CASSQGVSRNYGYTF. CDR3 DNA sequence: TGCGCCAGCAGCCAAGGGGTAAGCCGAAACTATGGCTACACCTTC. This chain connects TRBV4-3 to TRBJ1-2; the D is unclear. Germline-derived CDR1 and CDR2 are LGHNA and YSLEER. The CDR3 sequence is 15 residues long. V shed 1 base and J shed 2 bases, with 11 bases lying between them.

The chain joins TRBV6-2 or TRBV6-3 to TRBJ2-1; no reliable D call. V was pared by 0 bases and J by 6 bases, with 21 bases between. Looked up from germline, CDR1 is MNHEY and CDR2 is SVGEGT. The CDR3 covers 18 residues. CDR3 sequence (DNA): TGTGCCAGCAGTTACTCGCAATTGTCGCCGGGCTCGGGCAATGAGCAGTTCTTC. Protein: CASSYSQLSPGSGNEQFF.